A single sample gave rise to the 8 T cell receptor beta chains below, sequenced in a study of identical twins. Via MiXCR, TCRdb re-called the 5' RACE reads, giving one row per CDR3 protein. The sample has 500,000 to 650,000 distinct CDR3 sequences; more than 20% are singletons. This same sample was also part of a study on yellow fever vaccine responses in identical twins.

The sequenced material came from CD4+ T cells sorted from blood. These receptors were collected from a woman between 18 and 30 years old in good health.

This clonotype was detected only a few times. This sequence joins TRBV2 and TRBJ1-2, with unresolved D. Deletions cut 4 bases from V and 4 bases from J, with 10 bases between. The germline V gene encodes CDR1 SNHLY and CDR2 FYNNEI. The CDR3 consists of 13 residues. This CDR3 is CASSVRQFYGYTF. CDR3 coding DNA: TGTGCCAGCAGTGTCCGGCAGTTCTATGGCTACACCTTC.

The chain couples TRBV7-9 to TRBJ1-6; tentatively, D is TRBD1 (6 bases). Trimming cost V 1 base and J 6 bases, with 10 bases left between them. Germline-derived CDR1 and CDR2 are SEHNR and FQNEAQ (reference sequence). This CDR3 has 15 amino acids. The CDR3 region is CASSLEGEPNSPLHF. In nucleotides, the CDR3 is TGTGCCAGCAGCTTAGAGGGGGAACCTAATTCACCCCTCCACTTT.

This clonotype appeared a few times. The chain carries TRBV15 and TRBJ2-3, with TRBD2 identical over 7 bases. CDR1 and CDR2 (germline): LNHNV, YYDKDF (reference sequence). Trimming removed 8 bases from V and 1 base from J; junction bases left unmatched: 9. The length of the CDR3 is 15 residues. The CDR3 reads CATRIAGEGTDTQYF. The CDR3 nucleotides read TGTGCCACCCGGATCGCGGGGGAAGGCACAGATACGCAGTATTTT.

This clonotype was counted only a few times. V is TRBV6-1 and J is TRBJ2-1; D is perhaps TRBD1 or TRBD2 (6 bases each). The V end was cut by 6 bases, the J end by 0 bases, with 15 bases between. The CDR3 runs to 16 residues. Germline CDR1 MNHNS, CDR2 SASEGT. The CDR3 reads CASRGGGGGSYNEQFF. CDR3 bases: TGTGCCAGCAGGGGGGGTGGAGGGGGCTCCTACAATGAGCAGTTCTTC.

The rearrangement links TRBV7-6 to TRBJ1-1, with unresolved D. Germline CDR1 is SGHVS and CDR2 is FNYEAQ. The V end was cut by 1 base, the J end by 5 bases, with 11 bases between. The CDR3 sequence is 14 residues long. The DNA of the CDR3 is TGTGCCAGCAGCTTAGAACCGGGAAGAACTGAAGCTTTCTTT. It specifies CASSLEPGRTEAFF.

V and J are TRBV20-1 and TRBJ2-7, with 7 positions matching TRBD2. Germline V lookup: CDR1 DFQATT, CDR2 SNEGSKA (reference sequence). The V and J ends lost 0 bases and 2 bases, in that order; junction bases with no gene match: 4. The CDR3 has 14 amino acids. This CDR3 is CSAREGGGTYEQYF. The CDR3 DNA reads as TGCAGTGCTAGAGAGGGGGGGGGAACCTACGAGCAGTACTTC.

The CDR3 sequence: CASSERARLAEIYNEQFF. In DNA, the CDR3 is TGTGCCAGCAGTGAAAGAGCCCGACTAGCGGAAATCTACAATGAGCAGTTCTTC. The chain has TRBV2 and TRBJ2-1; TRBD2 matches at 9 bases. CDR1 and CDR2 from the germline V gene are SNHLY and FYNNEI. CDR3 length: 18 residues. V lost 2 bases and J lost 3; bases outside the gene matches: 11.

The V and J genes are TRBV5-1 and TRBJ1-4; D possibly corresponds to TRBD1 (5 bases). There are 16 residues in the CDR3. Germline lookup yields CDR1 SGHRS and CDR2 YFSETQ. The V end lost 4 bases, the J end lost 0 bases, and 13 bases lay between the germline ends. CDR3 coding DNA: TGCGCCAGCAGCCCGGGGGACCATGCAACTAATGAAAAACTGTTTTTT. Its translation: CASSPGDHATNEKLFF.